What follows are 12 T cell receptor beta chains derived from one specimen sequenced in a study of cytomegalovirus exposure and HLA in healthy donors. Both 60 Vbeta primers and 13 Jbeta primers went into the PCR. Sequencing was performed with immunoSEQ multiplex PCR; in TCRdb, only in-frame clones are kept and a portion is missing. The data contain 100,000 to 150,000 clones, roughly 81% of them singletons. Sequencing used PBMCs. These receptors came from a woman aged 25 to 45 in good health and CMV-seronegative.

The chain joins TRBV2 to TRBJ2-2; D is unclear. The CDR3 has 14 residues. The V gene lost 8 bases and the J gene lost 3 bases, with 13 bases spanning the gap. Germline CDR1 SNHLY, CDR2 FYNNEI. The CDR3 nucleotides read TGTGCCAGCGTGGATCCGCGGCACACCGGGGAGCTGTTTTTT. The encoded protein is CASVDPRHTGELFF.

This chain connects TRBV5-1 to TRBJ2-5; the match to TRBD1 covers 10 bases. V shed 3 bases, J shed 5 bases, and the junction held 10 bases outside the gene matches. Germline V lookup: CDR1 SGHRS, CDR2 YFSETQ. This CDR3 region has 16 residues. This CDR3 is CASSYGTGASRETQYF. The DNA for the CDR3 is TGCGCCAGCAGCTACGGGACAGGGGCGAGTAGGGAGACCCAGTACTTC. Complete variable domain (other parts from reference TRBV5-1 and TRBJ2-5): KAGVTQTPRYLIKTRGQQVTLSCSPISGHRSVSWYQQTPGQGLQFLFEYFSETQRNKGNFPGRFSGRQFSNSRSEMNVSTLELGDSALYLCASSYGTGASRETQYFGPGTRLLVL.

This CDR3 reads CASSQDFDSSYTF. The CDR3 coding sequence is TGTGCCAGCAGCCAAGATTTCGACAGCAGCTACACCTTC. This rearrangement joins TRBV14 to TRBJ1-2; the D gene is possibly TRBD1 (5 bases). This CDR3 is built from 13 residues. The V end lost 0 bases, the J end lost 9 bases, and 11 bases lay between the germline ends. Germline CDR1 is SGHDN and CDR2 is FVKESK.

The chain has TRBV9 and TRBJ2-3; D unclear. This CDR3 is built from 13 residues. Looked up from germline, CDR1 is SGDLS and CDR2 is YYNGEE. Trimming left V 4 bases short and J 0 bases short, with 6 bases between. CDR3 amino acids: CASSPISTDTQYF. The CDR3 DNA follows: TGTGCCAGCAGCCCTATCAGCACAGATACGCAGTATTTT.

The rearrangement uses TRBV5-1 and TRBJ1-4, with D possibly matching TRBD1 (6 bases). The germline V gene has CDR1 SGHRS and CDR2 YFSETQ. CDR3 length: 15 amino acids. The V end lost 4 bases, the J end lost 7 bases, and 17 bases lay between the germline ends. The CDR3 protein is CASSQSGGSGEKLFF. The CDR3 nucleotides are TGCGCCAGCAGCCAAAGTGGGGGCTCGGGTGAAAAACTGTTTTTT.

The chain recombines TRBV7-2 with TRBJ1-2; tentatively, D is TRBD1 (5 bases). This CDR3 contains 14 residues. The V end was cut by 2 bases, the J end by 5 bases, with 12 bases between. Germline V gene data show CDR1 as SGHTA and CDR2 as FQGNSA. CDR3 amino acids: CASSLMSGEYGYTF. In nucleotides, the CDR3 is TGTGCCAGCAGCTTAATGTCGGGGGAGTATGGCTACACCTTC. Supplemented by reference TRBV7-2 and TRBJ1-2, the full variable domain reads GAGVSQSPSNKVTEKGKDVELRCDPISGHTALYWYRQSLGQGLEFLIYFQGNSAPDKSGLPSDRFSAERTGGSVSTLTIQRTQQEDSAVYLCASSLMSGEYGYTFGSGTRLTVV.

The rearrangement uses TRBV28 and TRBJ2-7; 7 nucleotides align to TRBD1. The CDR3 length is 15 residues. The ends lost 2 bases at V and 1 base at J; junction bases unmatched: 5. Germline V gene data show CDR1 as MDHEN and CDR2 as SYDVKM. DNA for the CDR3: TGTGCCAGCAGTTTACCCTCGGGACAGTCCTACGAGCAGTACTTC. It codes for CASSLPSGQSYEQYF.

The rearrangement joins TRBV4-2 to TRBJ2-1; D not certain. The CDR3 totals 15 residues. Trimming removed 5 bases from V and 9 bases from J, with 20 bases in between. Germline V gene data show CDR1 as LGHNA and CDR2 as YNFKEQ. This CDR3 reads CASSEMGSLHGEQFF. The DNA of the CDR3 is TGTGCCAGCAGCGAGATGGGCAGCTTGCACGGTGAGCAGTTCTTC.

This sequence joins TRBV7-2 and TRBJ2-2; a weak D match, TRBD2 (5 bases). CDR3 length: 15 amino acids. V lost 2 bases and J lost 7, with 14 bases in between. From germline, CDR1 is SGHTA and CDR2 FQGNSA. CDR3 amino acids: CASSLRTLAHGELFF. The DNA of the CDR3 is TGTGCCAGCAGCTTACGAACCCTAGCCCACGGGGAGCTGTTTTTT.

The J gene is TRBJ1-4, the V gene TRBV9; D unresolved. Per the germline V gene, CDR1 is SGDLS and CDR2 is YYNGEE. The CDR3 runs 15 residues. V lost 0 bases, J lost 4 bases, and 10 bases lay in between. CDR3 coding DNA: TGTGCCAGCAGCGTAGGTGGCCCTTTTAATGAAAAACTGTTTTTT. As protein: CASSVGGPFNEKLFF.

The gene calls are TRBV4-2 and TRBJ1-1, with D hard to call. Germline CDR1 reads LGHNA; CDR2 reads YNFKEQ. The V gene lost 0 bases and the J gene lost 2 bases, with 7 bases spanning the gap. This CDR3 spans 14 amino acids. The CDR3 is CASSQDNSNTEAFF. DNA of the CDR3: TGTGCCAGCAGCCAAGATAACAGCAACACTGAAGCTTTCTTT.

The chain uses TRBV2 and TRBJ1-2; 7 bases map to TRBD1. Germline CDR1 reads SNHLY; CDR2 reads FYNNEI. This CDR3 has 16 residues. Trimming at V came to 3 bases and at J to 4 bases, leaving 11 bases not matched to a gene. The CDR3 region is CASSEGRGEVLYGYTF. The CDR3, as DNA: TGTGCCAGCAGTGAGGGCAGGGGGGAAGTTCTCTATGGCTACACCTTC.